This T cell receptor (beta chain) was recovered during a study of post-analysis software for immune sequencing data. Looking at the study overall: The courses of disease that were included comprised relapsing-remitting, secondary progressive and progressive-relapsing multiple sclerosis. Whole-study results and caveats: Multiple sclerosis patients had significantly lower normalized Chao1 diversity than controls. F measure grouped same-batch samples tightly together. A handful of TRBV segments, including TRBV5-6, TRBV5-1 and TRBV20-1, were more frequent in patients than controls.

This clonotype was picked up a small number of times. Its antigen is unknown. The length of the CDR3 is 14 residues. Germline lookup yields CDR1 MGHRA and CDR2 YSYEKL. With 2 bases removed from V and 4 bases from J, the gap between germline ends came to 8 bases. Unique molecular identifiers tagged the TCR beta cDNA libraries. The T cell input of about 0.9 to 10 million gave roughly 0.5 million cDNA molecules. MiXCR, applied by TCRdb to the PCR reads, yields one record per CDR3 protein. The sample carries roughly 600,000 distinct CDR3 sequences, about 44% recorded once. The chain links TRBV4-1 to TRBJ1-4; tentative D call: TRBD1 (5 bases). Sequencing was carried out using blood. The clonotype was recovered from a girl under 18 with multiple sclerosis. The CDR3 sequence is CASSQTGINEKLFF. For the CDR3, the DNA is TGCGCCAGCAGCCAAACAGGCATTAATGAAAAACTGTTTTTT.